This T cell receptor (beta chain) originates from a study of shared clonotypes between healthy human individuals. On the study more broadly: The plates for each donor numbered three CD4 naive, three CD4 memory, two CD8 naive and one CD8 memory.

The assay was immunoSEQ multiplex PCR, and TCRdb's table has in-frame clones only and misses some. The table includes 1,400,000 or so clones, approximately 98.5% detected once. The ends were cut back, 3 bases at V and 0 bases at J, with 7 bases in the middle. Germline-derived CDR1 and CDR2 are SGDLS and YYNGEE. The CDR3 is 13 residues long. Input material: naive CD4+ T cells sorted from blood. The subset denotes: CD45RA+ positively selected. The V and J genes are TRBV9 and TRBJ2-7; D ambiguous. This sequence originates from a man aged 25-45 years in good health. The CDR3 sequence is CASSGGISYEQYF. Written as DNA, the CDR3 is TGTGCCAGCAGCGGCGGAATCTCCTACGAGCAGTACTTC.